The next 12 T cell receptor beta chains were all read from a single sample in a study of shared clonotypes between healthy human individuals. Clones were read by immunoSEQ multiplex PCR, and TCRdb kept only the in-frame ones, dropping some. The sample lists about 2.4 million clones, more than 90% seen once, with around 0.14% in the top ten. The sample comprised naive CD4+ T cells sorted from blood. Subset noted: CD45RA+ positively selected. The receptors derive from a man in his late teens or twenties in good health.

Notes on this clone: The same CDR3 can be traced to other DNA sequences in this sample. V gene TRBV6-6 combines with J gene TRBJ1-1, with D perhaps TRBD1 (5 bases). Germline CDR1 MNHNY, CDR2 SVGAGI (reference sequence). This CDR3 is 13 amino acids long. Trimming took 2 bases from V and 1 from J, leaving 5 bases between them. Here the CDR3 reads CASSYGGNTEAFF. CDR3 nucleotides: TGTGCCAGCAGTTACGGGGGGAACACTGAAGCTTTCTTT.

This chain uses TRBV10-3 with TRBJ2-7; 8 nucleotides agree with TRBD2. From germline, CDR1 is ENHRY and CDR2 SYGVKD. V lost 2 bases and J lost 7; bases outside the gene matches: 7. This CDR3 is 14 amino acids long. The CDR3 coding sequence is TGTGCCATCAGTGAGCTCCTCGGGGGGGATGAGCAGTACTTC. It is translated as CAISELLGGDEQYF.

The rearrangement uses TRBV30 and TRBJ2-7; no definite D call. Germline CDR1 is GTSNPN and CDR2 is SVGIG (reference sequence). Trimming took 7 bases from V and 4 from J, leaving 5 bases between them. The CDR3 length is 9 residues. The CDR3 sequence: CAYLYEQYF. DNA of the CDR3: TGTGCCTATTTATACGAGCAGTACTTC.

The chain combines TRBV30 with TRBJ1-5; maybe TRBD1 (5 bases). V gave up 2 bases and J gave up 1 base, with 21 bases separating them. CDR3 length equals 18 residues. In germline, CDR1 is GTSNPN, CDR2 SVGIG (reference sequence). The CDR3, as DNA: TGTGCCTGGAGTCCCCCTAGCAGGGAATCCTACAGCAATCAGCCCCAGCATTTT. Translation gives CAWSPPSRESYSNQPQHF.

This clone showed up just once. This chain connects TRBV7-2 to TRBJ2-5; 16 nucleotides align to TRBD2. The CDR3 sequence is 17 residues long. Germline V gives CDR1 SGHTA, CDR2 FQGNSA. V gave up 4 bases and J gave up 5 bases; unmatched junction bases: 7. CDR3 protein: CASSSGTSGRAGETQYF. As DNA, the CDR3 is TGTGCCAGCAGCTCCGGGACTAGCGGGAGGGCCGGGGAGACCCAGTACTTC.

The chain couples TRBV5-7 to TRBJ1-1, with 7 bases matching TRBD1. TRBV5-7 is recorded as an ORF, its role being uncertain. The CDR3 loop spans 13 amino acids. V shed 0 bases and J 9 bases; nucleotides not matched to a gene: 5. For the CDR3, the DNA is TGTGCCAGCAGCTTGGAGTCAGGGGGGAAAGCTTTCTTT. Its protein is CASSLESGGKAFF.

Turning to this clone: This same CDR3 is encoded by further DNA sequences in the sample. The rearrangement links TRBV9 to TRBJ1-3; D is possibly TRBD1 (5 bases). The CDR3 spans 15 residues. The ends were cut back, 0 bases at V and 5 bases at J, with 12 bases in the middle. The germline CDR1 and CDR2 sequences are SGDLS and YYNGEE. CDR3 amino acids: CASSVEGQGRNTIYF. DNA for the CDR3: TGTGCCAGCAGCGTAGAGGGCCAGGGAAGAAACACCATATATTTT.

With respect to this clone: The sample has other DNA sequences that encode this CDR3 too. The CDR3 bases are TGCGCCAGCAGCCTTGAAGGGGGCACTGAAGCTTTCTTT. Translated, it gives CASSLEGGTEAFF. This chain joins TRBV5-1 and TRBJ1-1; D might be TRBD1 (6 bases). The CDR3 runs 13 residues. Trimming took off 4 bases at V and 4 bases at J, with 11 bases between the two ends. Germline values: CDR1 SGHRS, CDR2 YFSETQ.

This clone showed up just once. J is TRBJ2-3 and V is TRBV6-6; D possibly corresponds to TRBD2 (5 bases). The CDR3 length is 12 residues. Trimming shortened V by 6 bases and J by 6 bases, and 10 bases separated the two germline ends. The V gene's germline CDR1 is MNHNY and CDR2 SVGAGI (reference sequence). In DNA, the CDR3 is TGTGCCAGCAGCCCCCCGGGGGATACGCAGTATTTT. The encoded protein is CASSPPGDTQYF.

This chain links TRBV25-1 with TRBJ1-2; 7 positions agree with TRBD1. The CDR3 runs 14 residues. V lost 7 bases, J lost 8 bases, and 13 bases stayed unmatched. CDR1 is MGHDK and CDR2 is SYGVNS in the germline V gene. The CDR3 here is CASKKGSGGGGYTF. For the CDR3, the DNA is TGTGCCAGCAAAAAAGGTTCAGGGGGTGGGGGCTACACCTTC.

The V gene is TRBV5-4, the J gene TRBJ2-5, with D unresolved. V dropped 0 bases and J dropped 5 bases, with 11 bases sitting between them. This CDR3 has 14 amino acids. In germline, CDR1 is SGHNT, CDR2 YYREEE (reference sequence). The CDR3 reads CASSLGVYRETQYF. In DNA, the CDR3 is TGTGCCAGCAGCTTGGGGGTCTATCGGGAGACCCAGTACTTC.

This clone has more than one count but fewer than ten. The chain couples TRBV12-5 to TRBJ1-3, with 9 nucleotides matching TRBD1. V was pared by 4 bases and J by 6 bases, with 4 bases of the junction left unmatched. The CDR3 is 14 residues long. Germline CDR1 is LGHNT and CDR2 is FRNRAP. CDR3 in DNA: TGTGCTAGTGGTTCCGGACAGGGGCCAAACACCATATATTTT. This gives the protein CASGSGQGPNTIYF.